The following is a T cell receptor beta chain sequence with its context. Which antigen it targets is not known. No much larger clone exists at a distance of one base, and base qualities are not known. Whole blood was collected in K2EDTA tubes by collaborating institutions according to the institutions' own protocols. For TCRbeta analysis, collaborators shipped samples in one of three forms: frozen whole blood, isolated PBMCs, or DNA extracted from either of those sample types. The data were obtained in a study of blood T cell repertoires in COVID-19 (dated by TCRdb to 2020 to 2022). Context from the whole study: The collaborator samples originated in the United States, Italy and Spain and spanned the acute and convalescent phases of COVID-19. The material from the prospective study consisted of cDNA or gDNA derived from T cells, B-cell-depleted T cells, or PBMCs. The dataset comprised deeply sampled blood TCRbeta repertoires from subjects exposed to, actively infected with, or recovered from COVID-19. The repertoires were released in a freely available public database meant as a resource for research on the immune response to SARS-CoV-2. The samples were drawn from the first 160 participants of the ongoing ImmuneRACE study and from 1,254 subjects provided by 6 global collaborators. Sample metadata almost always included a de-identified subject ID, COVID-19 status, age in years and sex. Where available, HLA class I and class II types were obtained from metadata supplied by the sample provider rather than from assay-based typing. What the research found in general, with its limitations: Clinical and demographic metadata were provided uncurated, with the amount varying by source and participant.

The immunoSEQ Assay, a bias-controlled multiplex PCR, was used to amplify TCRbeta CDR3 regions from genomic DNA. The original methods were these. The number of nucleated cells in each sample was estimated from the amplification of reference gene primers within the assay. Sequence reads were collapsed and filtered to measure the absolute abundance of every unique TCRbeta CDR3 rearrangement. For each sample, productive Simpson clonality was calculated by taking the square root of Simpson's diversity index across productive rearrangements. The immuneACCESS repertoire file appears here via TCRdb, limited to in-frame rearrangements. These files lack a portion of the clones; in checked studies, under half of the deficit traces to unresolved V genes, and the cause of the others is not known. The DNA gave D and trimming, while V, J and clone size come from that table. The sample table shows 110,000 to 150,000 clones, and 65% to 80% are seen once. Of the sample, 1.5% to 2.5% is held by the ten largest clones.

The germline V gene (reference sequence) provides CDR1 LNHDA and CDR2 SQIVND. At the junction V is shortened by 1 base and J by 8 bases, with 11 bases in between. The CDR3 numbers 14 residues from cysteine through phenylalanine. The entry retains the CDR3 DNA only, 42 bases that are in frame from base 1. The source material was peripheral blood. This sequence was found in a woman aged 55-70 years with acute or convalescent COVID-19. The rearranged segments are TRBV19 and TRBJ2-2, with TRBD2 as a weak D call on 5 bases. The CDR3 protein sequence reads: CASSIVAWRGELFF. The sequenced DNA is TGTGCCAGTAGTATAGTTGCTTGGAGGGGGGAGCTGTTTTTT.